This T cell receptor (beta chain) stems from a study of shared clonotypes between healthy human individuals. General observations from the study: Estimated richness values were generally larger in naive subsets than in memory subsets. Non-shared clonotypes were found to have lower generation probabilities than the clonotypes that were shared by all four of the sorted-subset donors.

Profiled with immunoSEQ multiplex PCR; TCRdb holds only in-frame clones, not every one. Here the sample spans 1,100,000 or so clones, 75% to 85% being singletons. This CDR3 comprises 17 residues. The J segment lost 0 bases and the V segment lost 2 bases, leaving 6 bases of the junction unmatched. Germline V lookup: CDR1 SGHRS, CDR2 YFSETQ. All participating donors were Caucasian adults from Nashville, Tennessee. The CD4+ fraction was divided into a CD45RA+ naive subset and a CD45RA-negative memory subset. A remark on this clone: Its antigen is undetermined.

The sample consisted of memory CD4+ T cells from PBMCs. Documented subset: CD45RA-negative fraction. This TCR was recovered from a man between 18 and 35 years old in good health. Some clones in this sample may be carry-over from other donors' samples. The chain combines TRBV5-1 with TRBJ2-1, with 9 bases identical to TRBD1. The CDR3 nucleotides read TGCGCCAGCAGCTTTTCCGGGACAGGGAGCTCCTACAATGAGCAGTTCTTC. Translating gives CASSFSGTGSSYNEQFF.